Detailed here is one T cell receptor beta chain. The data were obtained in a study of blood T cell repertoires in COVID-19. Study details: The origin of the acute and convalescent COVID-19 samples was the United States, Italy and Spain.

The authors' processing: The authors estimated nucleated cell counts from reference gene primer amplification. Sequenced by immunoSEQ multiplex PCR; TCRdb stores in-frame clones only, minus some. V and J calls and clone size are copied from that table; D and trimming were computed from the DNA. The sample consists of under 110,000 clones, about 84% of them appearing once. This sequence was found in a woman aged 55-75 years with acute or convalescent COVID-19. Material: peripheral blood.

The CDR3 coding sequence is TGTGCCAGCAGCTCACGCAGGGGGACTGAAGCTTTCTTT. Its protein product is CASSSRRGTEAFF. The V and J genes are TRBV7-8 and TRBJ1-1; TRBD1 agrees at 7 bases. CDR1 is SGHVS, CDR2 FQNEAQ, per germline. The V and J ends lost 4 bases and 5 bases, in that order; junction bases with no gene match: 4. The CDR3 is 13 amino acids.